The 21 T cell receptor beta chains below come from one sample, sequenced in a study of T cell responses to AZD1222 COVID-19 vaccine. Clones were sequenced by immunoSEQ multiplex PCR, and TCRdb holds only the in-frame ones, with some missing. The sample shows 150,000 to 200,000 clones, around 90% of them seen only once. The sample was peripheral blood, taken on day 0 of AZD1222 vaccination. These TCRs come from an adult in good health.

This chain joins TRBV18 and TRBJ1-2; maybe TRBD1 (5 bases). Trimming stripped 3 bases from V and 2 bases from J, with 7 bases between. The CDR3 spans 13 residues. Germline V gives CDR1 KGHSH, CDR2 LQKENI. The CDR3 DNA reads TGTGCCAGCTCACCGAGGGGAAACTATGGCTACACCTTC. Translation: CASSPRGNYGYTF. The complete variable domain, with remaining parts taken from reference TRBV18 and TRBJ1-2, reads NAGVMQNPRHLVRRRGQEARLRCSPMKGHSHVYWYRQLPEEGLKFMVYLQKENIIDESGMPKERFSAEFPKEGPSILRIQQVVRGDSAAYFCASSPRGNYGYTFGSGTRLTVV.

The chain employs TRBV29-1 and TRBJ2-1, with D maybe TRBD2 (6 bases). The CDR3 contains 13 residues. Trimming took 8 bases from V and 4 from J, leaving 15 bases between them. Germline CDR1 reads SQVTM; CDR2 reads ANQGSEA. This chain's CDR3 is CSHGGEGYNEQFF. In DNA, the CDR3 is TGCAGCCACGGGGGAGAGGGTTACAATGAGCAGTTCTTC.

The CDR3 spells CASSFPLQRLSYNEQFF. The CDR3, as DNA: TGTGCCAGCAGCTTCCCCCTCCAAAGACTCTCCTACAATGAGCAGTTCTTC. The chain has TRBV11-2 and TRBJ2-1, with D unresolved. The CDR3 runs to 17 residues. Deletions cut 3 bases from V and 0 bases from J, with 15 bases between. Germline V CDR1 and CDR2: SGHAT, FQNNGV.

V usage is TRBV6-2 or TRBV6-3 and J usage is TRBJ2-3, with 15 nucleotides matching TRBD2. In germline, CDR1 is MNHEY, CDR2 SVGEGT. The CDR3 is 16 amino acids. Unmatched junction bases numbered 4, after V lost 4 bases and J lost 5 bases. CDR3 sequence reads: CASSFGLAGGLDTQYF. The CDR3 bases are TGTGCCAGCAGTTTCGGACTAGCGGGGGGGCTAGATACGCAGTATTTT.

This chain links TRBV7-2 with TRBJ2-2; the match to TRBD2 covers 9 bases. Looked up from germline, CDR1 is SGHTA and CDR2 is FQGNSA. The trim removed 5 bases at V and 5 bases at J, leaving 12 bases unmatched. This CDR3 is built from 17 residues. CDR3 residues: CASSEVAGVVGTGELFF. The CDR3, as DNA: TGTGCCAGCAGCGAAGTAGCGGGAGTGGTCGGTACCGGGGAGCTGTTTTTT.

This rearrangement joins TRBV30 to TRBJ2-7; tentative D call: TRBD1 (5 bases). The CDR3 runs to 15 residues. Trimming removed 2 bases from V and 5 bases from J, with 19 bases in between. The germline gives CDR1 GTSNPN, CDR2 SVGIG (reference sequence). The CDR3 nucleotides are TGTGCCTGGAGTTTGGGCCATCAGGTAGGGGACGAGCAGTACTTC. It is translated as CAWSLGHQVGDEQYF.

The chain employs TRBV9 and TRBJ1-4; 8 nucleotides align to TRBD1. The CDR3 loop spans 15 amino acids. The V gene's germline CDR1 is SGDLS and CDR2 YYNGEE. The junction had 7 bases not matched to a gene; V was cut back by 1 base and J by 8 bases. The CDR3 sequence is CASSVRQGIGEKLFF. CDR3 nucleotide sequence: TGTGCCAGCAGCGTACGACAGGGGATTGGGGAAAAACTGTTTTTT.

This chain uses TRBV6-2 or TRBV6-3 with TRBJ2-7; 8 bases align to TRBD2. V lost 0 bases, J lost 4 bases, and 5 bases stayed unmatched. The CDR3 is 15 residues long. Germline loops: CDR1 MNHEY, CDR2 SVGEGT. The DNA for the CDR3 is TGTGCCAGCAGTTACTCATCCGGGAGGGGGTACGAGCAGTACTTC. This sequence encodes CASSYSSGRGYEQYF.

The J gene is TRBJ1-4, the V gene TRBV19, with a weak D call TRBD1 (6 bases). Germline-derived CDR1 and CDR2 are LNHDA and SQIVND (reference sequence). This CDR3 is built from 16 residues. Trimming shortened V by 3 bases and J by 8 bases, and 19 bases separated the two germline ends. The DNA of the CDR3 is TGTGCCAGTAGTATCTTCGGGGAGGGGGAAAGCGAAAAACTGTTTTTT. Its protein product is CASSIFGEGESEKLFF. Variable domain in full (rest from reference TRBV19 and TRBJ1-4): DGGITQSPKYLFRKEGQNVTLSCEQNLNHDAMYWYRQDPGQGLRLIYYSQIVNDFQKGDIAEGYSVSREKKESFPLTVTSAQKNPTAFYLCASSIFGEGESEKLFFGSGTQLSVL.

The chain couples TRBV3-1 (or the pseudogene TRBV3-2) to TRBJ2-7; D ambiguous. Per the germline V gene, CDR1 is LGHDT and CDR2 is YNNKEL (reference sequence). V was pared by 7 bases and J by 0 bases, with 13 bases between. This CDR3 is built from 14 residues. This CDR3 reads CASTLTGFSYEQYF. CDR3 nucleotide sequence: TGTGCCAGCACCCTAACGGGTTTCTCCTACGAGCAGTACTTC.

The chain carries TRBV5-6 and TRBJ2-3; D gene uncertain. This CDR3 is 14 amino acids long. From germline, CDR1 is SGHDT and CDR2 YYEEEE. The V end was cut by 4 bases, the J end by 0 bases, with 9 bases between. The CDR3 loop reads CASSDPHSTDTQYF. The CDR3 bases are TGTGCCAGCAGCGACCCCCATAGCACAGATACGCAGTATTTT.

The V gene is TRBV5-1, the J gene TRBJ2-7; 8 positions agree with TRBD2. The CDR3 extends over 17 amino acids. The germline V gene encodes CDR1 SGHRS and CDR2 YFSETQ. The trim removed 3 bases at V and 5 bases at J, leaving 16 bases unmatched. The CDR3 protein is CASSSLAPRLARNEQYF. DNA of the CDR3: TGCGCCAGCAGCTCATTGGCCCCTAGACTAGCGAGGAACGAGCAGTACTTC.

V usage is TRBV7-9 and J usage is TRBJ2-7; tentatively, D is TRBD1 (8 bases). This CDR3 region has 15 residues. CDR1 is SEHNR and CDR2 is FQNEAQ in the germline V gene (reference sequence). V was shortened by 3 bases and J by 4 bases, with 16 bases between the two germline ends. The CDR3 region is CASSFGGTGNYEQYF. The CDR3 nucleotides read TGTGCCAGCAGCTTCGGGGGGACAGGCAATTACGAGCAGTACTTC.

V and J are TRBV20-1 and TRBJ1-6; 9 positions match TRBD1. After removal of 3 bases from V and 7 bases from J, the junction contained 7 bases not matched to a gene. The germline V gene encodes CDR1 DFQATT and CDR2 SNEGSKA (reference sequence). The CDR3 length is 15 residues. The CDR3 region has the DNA TGCAGTGCTAGTGGGACTGGGACAGGGAATTCACCCCTCCACTTT. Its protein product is CSASGTGTGNSPLHF.

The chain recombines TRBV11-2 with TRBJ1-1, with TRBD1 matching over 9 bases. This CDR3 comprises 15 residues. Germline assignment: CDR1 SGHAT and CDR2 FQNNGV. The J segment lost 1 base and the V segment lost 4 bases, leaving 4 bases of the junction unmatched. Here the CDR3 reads CASSSQGAPNTEAFF. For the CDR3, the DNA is TGTGCCAGCAGCTCACAGGGGGCTCCGAACACTGAAGCTTTCTTT.

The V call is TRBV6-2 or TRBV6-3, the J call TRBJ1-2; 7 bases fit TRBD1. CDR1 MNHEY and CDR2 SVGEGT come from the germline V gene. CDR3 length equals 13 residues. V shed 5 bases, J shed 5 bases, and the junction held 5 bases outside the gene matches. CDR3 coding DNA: TGTGCCAGCAGTCTAACAGGGGAATATGGCTACACCTTC. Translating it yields CASSLTGEYGYTF.

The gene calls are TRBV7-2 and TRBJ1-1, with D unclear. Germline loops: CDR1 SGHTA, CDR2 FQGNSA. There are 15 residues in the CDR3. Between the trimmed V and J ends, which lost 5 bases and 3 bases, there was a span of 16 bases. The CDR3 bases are TGTGCCAGCAGCCCCGACCGGCGGAGGGACACTGAAGCTTTCTTT. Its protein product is CASSPDRRRDTEAFF.

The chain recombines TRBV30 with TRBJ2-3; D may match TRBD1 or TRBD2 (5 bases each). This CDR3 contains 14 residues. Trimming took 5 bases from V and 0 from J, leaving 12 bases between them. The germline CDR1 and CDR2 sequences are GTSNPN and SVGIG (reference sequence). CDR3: CAWVRGVSTDTQYF. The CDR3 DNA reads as TGTGCCTGGGTCAGAGGGGTTAGCACAGATACGCAGTATTTT.

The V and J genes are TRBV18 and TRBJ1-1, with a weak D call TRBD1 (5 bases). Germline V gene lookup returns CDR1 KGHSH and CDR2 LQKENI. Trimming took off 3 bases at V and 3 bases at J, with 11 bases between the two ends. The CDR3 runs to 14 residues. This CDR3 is CASSPGRPHTEAFF. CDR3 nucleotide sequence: TGTGCCAGCTCACCGGGACGGCCCCACACTGAAGCTTTCTTT.

CDR3 bases: TGTGCCAGCAGGCAGGGGGGCAACTATGGCTACACCTTC. This encodes CASRQGGNYGYTF. The rearrangement uses TRBV6-5 and TRBJ1-2; TRBD1 agrees at 7 bases. Trimming cost V 6 bases and J 2 bases; bases outside gene matches: 3. This CDR3 has 13 amino acids. The germline gives CDR1 MNHEY, CDR2 SVGAGI.

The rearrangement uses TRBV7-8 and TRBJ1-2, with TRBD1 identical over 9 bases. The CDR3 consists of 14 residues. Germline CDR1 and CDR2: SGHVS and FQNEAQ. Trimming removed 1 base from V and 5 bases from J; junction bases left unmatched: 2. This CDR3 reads CASSLVGQGYGYTF. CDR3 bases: TGTGCCAGCAGCTTAGTAGGACAGGGGTATGGCTACACCTTC. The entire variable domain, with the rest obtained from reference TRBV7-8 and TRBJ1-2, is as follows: GAGVSQSPRYKVAKRGQDVALRCDPISGHVSLFWYQQALGQGPEFLTYFQNEAQLDKSGLPSDRFFAERPEGSVSTLKIQRTQQEDSAVYLCASSLVGQGYGYTFGSGTRLTVV.